What follows are 10 T cell receptor beta chains derived from one specimen sequenced in a study of monozygotic twins with inflammatory bowel disease. One entry per CDR3 protein, without DNA, is what TCRdb gives after re-calling the 5' RACE reads. Recorded for this sample: 310,000 or so distinct CDR3 sequences. The sample was blood. All receptors derive from a human donor with ulcerative colitis or Crohn's disease, or a healthy co-twin of an affected twin (not recorded which).

This rearrangement joins TRBV28 to TRBJ2-7; the D call from TCRdb, TRBD2, cannot be confirmed without DNA. This CDR3 is 13 amino acids long. From germline, CDR1 is MDHEN and CDR2 SYDVKM. The CDR3 spells CASSFSSTYEQYF. The full variable domain, its missing parts supplied by reference TRBV28 and TRBJ2-7, is DVKVTQSSRYLVKRTGEKVFLECVQDMDHENMFWYRQDPGLGLRLIYFSYDVKMKEKGDIPEGYSVSREKKERFSLILESASTNQTSMYLCASSFSSTYEQYFGPGTRLTVT.

CDR3 sequence: CASSTGQPFNEQFF. The gene calls are TRBV5-1 and TRBJ2-1; the TCRdb D gene call, TRBD1, has no DNA to confirm it. This CDR3 has 14 amino acids. Germline assignment: CDR1 SGHRS and CDR2 YFSETQ.

The rearrangement uses TRBV29-1 and TRBJ2-1; TCRdb names TRBD2, which stays unverified in the absence of DNA. This CDR3 comprises 15 residues. Germline V gene lookup returns CDR1 SQVTM and CDR2 ANQGSEA. Here the CDR3 reads CSVGTSGGVLHEQFF.

The CDR3 sequence is CSAEAGLDRGTQYF. The chain uses TRBV20-1 and TRBJ2-3; checking the TCRdb D call of TRBD1 is not possible without DNA. The CDR3 runs to 14 residues. Germline-derived CDR1 and CDR2 are DFQATT and SNEGSKA (reference sequence).

The chain links TRBV6-5 to TRBJ1-3. Germline V gives CDR1 MNHEY, CDR2 SVGAGI. The CDR3 covers 13 residues. The CDR3 reads CASRRGPGNTIYF.

The chain is built from TRBV15 and TRBJ1-4. Germline V gene lookup returns CDR1 LNHNV and CDR2 YYDKDF (reference sequence). CDR3 length: 16 residues. CDR3 region: CATSRDQARTNEKLFF.

The rearrangement joins TRBV5-6 to TRBJ1-1; lacking DNA, the TRBD1 call made by TCRdb goes unchecked. In germline, CDR1 is SGHDT, CDR2 YYEEEE. This CDR3 has 16 residues. CDR3 in amino acids: CASSSGQGRLNTEAFF.

The rearrangement links TRBV4-3 to TRBJ2-3; no DNA is available, so the TRBD1 call from TCRdb remains unchecked. The CDR3 spans 16 residues. Germline loops: CDR1 LGHNA, CDR2 YSLEER. The CDR3 loop is CASSRTILQGTDTQYF.

This chain uses TRBV7-9 with TRBJ1-3. The CDR3 has 17 amino acids. Germline CDR1 is SEHNR and CDR2 is FQNEAQ (reference sequence). CDR3 loop: CASSFRSEHLSGNTIYF.

This chain joins TRBV3-1 and TRBJ1-1. The CDR3 runs 13 residues. Germline V gives CDR1 LGHDT, CDR2 YNNKEL (reference sequence). The CDR3 sequence: CASSLGGIAEAFF.